This T cell receptor (beta chain) was sequenced during a study of T cells of healthy individuals. TCRdb independently ran MiXCR on the 5' RACE reads; one entry per CDR3 protein. The data show around 40,000 distinct CDR3 sequences, approximately 4.9% seen once. This TCR came from a human donor in good health.

CDR3 loop: CASSPPGLAYNEQFF. DNA of the CDR3: TGTGCCAGCTCACCACCGGGACTAGCCTACAATGAGCAGTTCTTC. V gene TRBV18 combines with J gene TRBJ2-1; TRBD2 aligns across 8 bases. This CDR3 contains 15 residues. Germline CDR1 and CDR2: KGHSH and LQKENI. With 0 bases clipped from V and 2 bases from J, the junction kept 0 bases outside the gene matches.